This T cell receptor beta chain is from a study of glioma-infiltrating T cells (TCRdb year 2016). At the level of the whole study: Glioma tissue, non-neoplastic brain tissue and matched peripheral blood mononuclear cells were used as sources from which TCR alpha- and beta-chain repertoires were sequenced. To measure how far tissue and blood T-cell populations diverged, each tissue-infiltrating repertoire was compared against the peripheral blood repertoire of the same patient. Three low-grade glioma patients, several primary glioblastoma patients, and three non-glioma patients who contributed non-neoplastic brain tissue made up the paired cohort.

After removal of 7 bases from V and 4 bases from J, the junction retains 4 bases not matched to a gene. The CDR3 numbers 14 amino acids, ends counted. Of all the DNA, just the CDR3 is kept, 42 bases in frame from base 1. CDR1 and CDR2 are drawn from the germline V gene: SGHTA, FQGNSA. TCR alpha and beta CDR3 regions were amplified with the iRepertoire nested amplicon-rescue multiplex PCR (arm-PCR) platform from RNA. One-step reverse transcription and amplification used about 85-450 ng of tissue mRNA or PBMC total RNA as input. Following bead purification, Illumina adapters were added by a secondary multiplex PCR, and the libraries were gel-purified between 200 and 400 bp. Internal 6-nucleotide barcodes were carried by the libraries and were used for demultiplexing. Sequencing of the libraries was done on an Illumina MiSeq using 2x220 or 2x250 nucleotide paired-end reads. Per the original workflow: FLASH 1.2.11 was used to merge paired reads, and BWA-MEM then aligned the reads to the GRCh37 human genome before TRA and TRB reads were extracted. An IMGT-derived reference of cassette sequences and CDR3 motifs, with pseudogenes included, was used for V and J assignment. Reads were translated in three frames, and productive CDR3s were defined as those with a C...FGXG motif and no stop codons. Unique combinations of V-J cassette pair and CDR3 amino acid sequence were defined as clonotypes. Reads were filtered by Hamming distance, with the threshold set by the sequence error rate of each sample in mapped regions. Through fastp at Q25 and MiXCR, TCRdb rebuilt clones from the public reads, retaining in-frame beta chains. A single entry per CDR3 protein holds the most common genes and DNA from its merged rows. The authors' filters were not applied to this entry. The sample table records 100,000 to 150,000 distinct CDR3 sequences; roughly 20% of these occur just once. Nearly 15% of the sample comes from the top ten.

The full study reports these points: Tissue and blood shared very few CDR3 sequences, a result attributed to high CDR3 diversity and limited sampling. Group comparisons were based on small numbers of patients: three non-neoplastic, three low-grade glioma and about eight glioblastoma patients. VJ-independent divergence between tissue and blood was found to be below expectation in non-neoplastic patients but above expectation in all gliomas, particularly low-grade gliomas.

Of note for this clonotype: Its binding antigen is unknown. One base away lies a much larger clone, so this may be a sequencing read error. It is likely a read error, because the conserved phenylalanine at the end of the CDR3 is missing.

In this chain, TRBV7-2 is recombined with TRBJ2-1, with 10 central nucleotides matching TRBD2. The receptor was derived from a human donor with low-grade glioma or glioblastoma, undergoing nonglioma brain surgery, or in good health (not recorded which). Sample: glioma tissue, nonneoplastic brain tissue, or PBMCs (not recorded which). The CDR3 loop reads CASTRLAGYNEQFS. The nucleotides are TGTGCCAGCACCAGACTAGCGGGTTACAATGAGCAGTTCTCC.